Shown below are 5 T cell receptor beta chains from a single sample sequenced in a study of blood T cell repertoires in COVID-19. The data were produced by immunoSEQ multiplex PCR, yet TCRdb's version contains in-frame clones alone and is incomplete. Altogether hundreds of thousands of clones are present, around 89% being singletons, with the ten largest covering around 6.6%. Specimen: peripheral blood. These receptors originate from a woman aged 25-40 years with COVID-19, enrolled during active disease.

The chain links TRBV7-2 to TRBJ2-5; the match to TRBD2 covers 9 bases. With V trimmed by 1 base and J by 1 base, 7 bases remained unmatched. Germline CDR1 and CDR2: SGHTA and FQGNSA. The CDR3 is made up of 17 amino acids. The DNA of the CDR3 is TGTGCCAGCAGCTTAGTGGGGCGAGCGGGGGGCCAAGAGACCCAGTACTTC. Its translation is CASSLVGRAGGQETQYF.

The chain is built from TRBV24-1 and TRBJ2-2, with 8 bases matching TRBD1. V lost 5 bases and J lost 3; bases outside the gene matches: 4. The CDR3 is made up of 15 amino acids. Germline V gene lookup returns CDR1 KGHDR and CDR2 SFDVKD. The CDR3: CATSGQGLDTGELFF. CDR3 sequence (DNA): TGTGCCACCAGTGGACAGGGGTTGGACACCGGGGAGCTGTTTTTT.

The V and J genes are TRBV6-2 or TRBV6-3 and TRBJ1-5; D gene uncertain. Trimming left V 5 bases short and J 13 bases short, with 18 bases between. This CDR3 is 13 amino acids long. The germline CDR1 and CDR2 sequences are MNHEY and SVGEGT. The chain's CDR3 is CASSDRSPEGQHF. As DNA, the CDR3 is TGTGCCAGCAGTGATCGGTCGCCCGAGGGTCAGCATTTT.

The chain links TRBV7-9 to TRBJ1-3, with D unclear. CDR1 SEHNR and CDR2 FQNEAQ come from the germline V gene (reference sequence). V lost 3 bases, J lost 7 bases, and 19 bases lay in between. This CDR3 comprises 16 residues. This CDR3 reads CASSFSLPNRENTIYF. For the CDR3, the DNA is TGTGCCAGCAGCTTCTCCCTCCCAAATCGGGAGAACACCATATATTTT.

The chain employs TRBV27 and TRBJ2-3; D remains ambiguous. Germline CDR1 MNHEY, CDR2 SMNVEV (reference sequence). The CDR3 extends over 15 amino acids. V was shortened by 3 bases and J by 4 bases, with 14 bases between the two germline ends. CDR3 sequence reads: CASSFFLSPADTQYF. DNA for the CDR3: TGTGCCAGCAGTTTTTTCCTTTCCCCCGCAGATACGCAGTATTTT.